This record concerns one TCR beta chain sequence. Trimming took 1 base from V and 6 from J; bases not matched to a gene: 8. The CDR3 consists of 15 residues. The germline V gene has CDR1 SEHNR and CDR2 FQNEAQ (reference sequence). The data are from a study of blood T cell repertoires in COVID-19. As for the study in general: The United States, Italy and Spain were the sources of the acute and convalescent COVID-19 samples. T cells, B-cell-depleted T cells, or PBMCs provided the cDNA or gDNA that served as material.

In the source study's methods: Reference gene primer amplification yielded estimated nucleated cell counts. The protocol was immunoSEQ multiplex PCR, while the TCRdb copy is restricted to in-frame clones and leaves out a portion. V and J calls and clone size are copied from that table; D and trimming were computed from the DNA. Of approximately 140,000 clones listed, approximately 86% are singletons. The TCR was taken from a woman in her forties or fifties who had recovered from COVID-19. Sequencing was carried out using PBMCs or T cells enriched from blood (not recorded which). The V call is TRBV7-9, the J call TRBJ2-7, with 8 bases matching TRBD1. The CDR3: CASSLVGSGGGEQYF. DNA for the CDR3: TGTGCCAGCAGCTTAGTTGGGTCAGGGGGCGGCGAGCAGTACTTC.